This is a list of T cell receptor beta chains from one sample in a study of T cell responses to AZD1222 COVID-19 vaccine. Using immunoSEQ multiplex PCR, the repertoire was profiled, and TCRdb retains in-frame clones only, with some absent. Among about 86,000 clones listed, roughly 90% were seen once. The sample here was peripheral blood, taken 28 days after the second AZD1222 dose. Source of these receptors: an adult who received the AZD1222 COVID-19 vaccine. Each CDR3 is given with its conserved first and last residue. Fields, in order: D gene, V gene, clone size, J gene, CDR3 DNA, CDR3 protein. D genes are given only for firm matches. Size is omitted from some rows. Given values are once, few, many or a class for expanded clones.

TRBD2,TRBV6-6,NA,TRBJ2-5,TGTGCCAGCAGTCCGGGGGGACTAGCGGGATCGTACCAAGAGACCCAGTACTTC,CASSPGGLAGSYQETQYF
NA,TRBV2,NA,TRBJ2-1,TGTGCCAGCACAGACTTCTCCTACAATGAGCAGTTCTTC,CASTDFSYNEQFF
NA,TRBV3-1/TRBV3-2,NA,TRBJ2-1,TGTGCCAGCAGCCTACTGCGTAGCGGAGGAGGGAATGAGCAGTTCTTC,CASSLLRSGGGNEQFF
NA,TRBV3-1/TRBV3-2,NA,TRBJ1-1,TGTGCCAGCAGCCCCCGATCCGGGACGAGAGGGGGTGAAGCTTTCTTT,CASSPRSGTRGGEAFF
TRBD2,TRBV7-9,NA,TRBJ2-7,TGTGCCAGCAGCTTCGGCGGGGGGGACGAGCAGTACTTC,CASSFGGGDEQYF
NA,TRBV24-1,NA,TRBJ2-1,TGTGCCACCAGCCGGGACATAGCTGGTGGCTACAATGAGCAGTTCTTC,CATSRDIAGGYNEQFF
NA,TRBV14,NA,TRBJ2-3,TGTGCCAGCAGCCAAGGACTAGCAGATACGCAGTATTTT,CASSQGLADTQYF
NA,TRBV18,NA,TRBJ2-7,TGTGCCAGCTCACCAGATGTCGCTAGTACCTACGAGCAGTACTTC,CASSPDVASTYEQYF
NA,TRBV5-4,NA,TRBJ2-6,TGTGCCAGCAGCTTGGGTGGCTCTGGGGCCAACGTCCTGACTTTC,CASSLGGSGANVLTF
NA,TRBV7-6,NA,TRBJ2-1,TGTGCCAGCAGCTCCGGACTCGACTACAATGAGCAGTTCTTC,CASSSGLDYNEQFF
TRBD1,TRBV4-1,NA,TRBJ1-4,TGCGCCAGCAGCCAGGATGACAGGGGCACTAATGAAAAACTGTTTTTT,CASSQDDRGTNEKLFF
NA,TRBV2,NA,TRBJ2-7,TGTGCCAGCAGAGCTACGGGACGCGGAAGACAGCAGTACTTC,CASRATGRGRQQYF
TRBD1,TRBV2,NA,TRBJ1-4,TGTGCCAGCAGTGGTGAAAGGGGCCAGGGGGGTGTTGAAAAACTGTTTTTT,CASSGERGQGGVEKLFF
TRBD2,TRBV5-1,few,TRBJ2-3,TGCGCCAGCAAACCGGGGCGGGGGATGAGCACAGATACGCAGTATTTT,CASKPGRGMSTDTQYF
NA,TRBV19,NA,TRBJ2-7,TGTGCCAGTAGTATGTCCCTCGACTCCTACGAGCAGTACTTC,CASSMSLDSYEQYF
TRBD1,TRBV19,NA,TRBJ1-2,TGTGCCAGTAGTATTCAAACCACCGGGACAGGGAACTATGGCTACACCTTC,CASSIQTTGTGNYGYTF
NA,TRBV7-2,NA,TRBJ2-3,TGTGCCAGCAGCCTAACACTAGGCACAGATACGCAGTATTTT,CASSLTLGTDTQYF
TRBD2,TRBV4-2,NA,TRBJ2-7,TGTGCCAGCAGCCCCCCAAAGGGGCTAGCGGGAGCTTACGAGCAGTACTTC,CASSPPKGLAGAYEQYF
TRBD1,TRBV18,NA,TRBJ1-1,TGTGCCAGCTCGCCGGCCCGGACAGGGGGAAACACTGAAGCTTTCTTT,CASSPARTGGNTEAFF
NA,TRBV9,NA,TRBJ1-5,TGTGCCAGCAGCGTAGTATTAGGGCCGGGGAATCAGCCCCAGCATTTT,CASSVVLGPGNQPQHF
NA,TRBV5-1,NA,TRBJ2-3,TGCGCCAGCACCCGAAGGGACTTCAACACAGATACGCAGTATTTT,CASTRRDFNTDTQYF
NA,TRBV27,NA,TRBJ1-3,TGTGCCAGCAGTTCTGGGGGCAGTGGAAACACCATATATTTT,CASSSGGSGNTIYF
NA,TRBV5-1,NA,TRBJ2-3,TGCGCCAGCAGCTTGGCCGCATACTCAGACCGTCGCACAGATACGCAGTATTTT,CASSLAAYSDRRTDTQYF
NA,TRBV6-6,NA,TRBJ2-1,TGTGCCAGCAGTCCCCGGACACACCGAAAAGACTCCTACAATGAGCAGTTCTTC,CASSPRTHRKDSYNEQFF